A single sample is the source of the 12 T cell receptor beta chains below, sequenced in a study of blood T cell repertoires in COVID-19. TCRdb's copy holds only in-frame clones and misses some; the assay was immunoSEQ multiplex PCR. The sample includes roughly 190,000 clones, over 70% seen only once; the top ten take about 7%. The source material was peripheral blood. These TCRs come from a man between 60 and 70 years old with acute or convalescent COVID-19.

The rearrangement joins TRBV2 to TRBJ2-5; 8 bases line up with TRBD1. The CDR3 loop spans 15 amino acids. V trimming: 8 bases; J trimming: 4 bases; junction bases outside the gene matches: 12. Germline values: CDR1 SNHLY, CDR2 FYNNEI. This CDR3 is CASGGWTGLGETQYF. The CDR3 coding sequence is TGTGCCAGCGGGGGTTGGACAGGGCTAGGAGAGACCCAGTACTTC. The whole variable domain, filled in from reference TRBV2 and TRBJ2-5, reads EPEVTQTPSHQVTQMGQEVILRCVPISNHLYFYWYRQILGQKVEFLVSFYNNEISEKSEIFDDQFSVERPDGSNFTLKIRSTKLEDSAMYFCASGGWTGLGETQYFGPGTRLLVL.

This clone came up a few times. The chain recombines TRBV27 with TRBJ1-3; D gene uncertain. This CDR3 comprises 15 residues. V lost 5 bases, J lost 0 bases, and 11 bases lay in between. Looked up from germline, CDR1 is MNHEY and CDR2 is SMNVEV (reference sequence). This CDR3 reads CASSPDFYSGNTIYF. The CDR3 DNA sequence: TGTGCCAGCAGTCCCGATTTCTACTCTGGAAACACCATATATTTT.

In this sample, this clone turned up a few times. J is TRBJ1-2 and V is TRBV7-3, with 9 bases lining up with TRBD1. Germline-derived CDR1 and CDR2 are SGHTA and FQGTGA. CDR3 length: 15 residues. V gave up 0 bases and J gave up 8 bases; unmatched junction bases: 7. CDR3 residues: CASSLTDRGGDGYTF. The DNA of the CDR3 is TGTGCCAGCAGCTTAACCGACAGGGGGGGCGACGGCTACACCTTC. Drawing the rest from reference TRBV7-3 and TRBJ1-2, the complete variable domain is GAGVSQTPSNKVTEKGKYVELRCDPISGHTALYWYRQSLGQGPEFLIYFQGTGAADDSGLPNDRFFAVRPEGSVSTLKIQRTERGDSAVYLCASSLTDRGGDGYTFGSGTRLTVV.

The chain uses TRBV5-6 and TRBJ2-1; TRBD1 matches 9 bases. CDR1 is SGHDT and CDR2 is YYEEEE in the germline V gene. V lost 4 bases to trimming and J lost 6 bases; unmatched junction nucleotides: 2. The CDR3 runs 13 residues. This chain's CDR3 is CASSPTGGNEQFF. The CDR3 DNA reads TGTGCCAGCAGCCCGACAGGGGGCAATGAGCAGTTCTTC.

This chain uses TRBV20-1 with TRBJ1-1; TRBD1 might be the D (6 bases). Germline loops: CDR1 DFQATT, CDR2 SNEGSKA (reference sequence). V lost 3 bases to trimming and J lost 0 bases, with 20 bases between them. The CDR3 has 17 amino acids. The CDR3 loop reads CSASGIGWGLVNTEAFF. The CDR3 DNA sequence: TGCAGTGCTAGTGGGATAGGGTGGGGGCTGGTGAACACTGAAGCTTTCTTT.

In nucleotides, the CDR3 is TGTGCCAGTCACTTTCTGCGGGGAACAAATGATTCACCCCTCCACTTT. Translation: CASHFLRGTNDSPLHF. The rearrangement uses TRBV19 and TRBJ1-6; the D is unclear. The CDR3 has 16 residues. The germline V gene encodes CDR1 LNHDA and CDR2 SQIVND (reference sequence). V dropped 8 bases and J dropped 8 bases, with 22 bases sitting between them.

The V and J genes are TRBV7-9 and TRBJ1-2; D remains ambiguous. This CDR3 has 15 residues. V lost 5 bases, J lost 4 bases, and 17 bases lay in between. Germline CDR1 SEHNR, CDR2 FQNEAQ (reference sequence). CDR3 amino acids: CASSRRTGISYGYTF. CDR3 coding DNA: TGTGCCAGCAGCCGGAGGACGGGAATATCCTATGGCTACACCTTC.

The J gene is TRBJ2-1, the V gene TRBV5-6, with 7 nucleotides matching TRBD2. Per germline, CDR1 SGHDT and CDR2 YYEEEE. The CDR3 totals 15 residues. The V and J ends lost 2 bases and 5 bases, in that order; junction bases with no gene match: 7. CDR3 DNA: TGTGCCAGCAGCTTCGGACTAGTGGAGCACAATGAGCAGTTCTTC. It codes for CASSFGLVEHNEQFF.

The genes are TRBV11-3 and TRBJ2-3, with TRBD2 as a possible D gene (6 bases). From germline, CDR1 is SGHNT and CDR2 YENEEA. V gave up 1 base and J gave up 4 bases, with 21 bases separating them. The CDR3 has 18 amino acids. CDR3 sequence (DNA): TGTGCCAGCAGCTTAGGATCGGGGGTCCCCACTTGGGCAGATACGCAGTATTTT. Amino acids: CASSLGSGVPTWADTQYF.

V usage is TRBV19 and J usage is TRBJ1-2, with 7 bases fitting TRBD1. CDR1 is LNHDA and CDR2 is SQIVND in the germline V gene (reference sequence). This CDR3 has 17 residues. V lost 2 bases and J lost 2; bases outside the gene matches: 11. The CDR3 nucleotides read TGTGCCAGTAGTATACACTCCCCAGGGGGAGGAAACTATGGCTACACCTTC. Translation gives CASSIHSPGGGNYGYTF.

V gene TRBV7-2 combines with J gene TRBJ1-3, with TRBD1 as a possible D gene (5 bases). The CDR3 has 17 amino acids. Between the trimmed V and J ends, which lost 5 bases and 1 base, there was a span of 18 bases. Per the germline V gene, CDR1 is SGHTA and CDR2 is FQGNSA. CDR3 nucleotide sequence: TGTGCCAGCAGCCCCAAGAGGGCGGGGGAGTCTGGAAACACCATATATTTT. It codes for CASSPKRAGESGNTIYF.

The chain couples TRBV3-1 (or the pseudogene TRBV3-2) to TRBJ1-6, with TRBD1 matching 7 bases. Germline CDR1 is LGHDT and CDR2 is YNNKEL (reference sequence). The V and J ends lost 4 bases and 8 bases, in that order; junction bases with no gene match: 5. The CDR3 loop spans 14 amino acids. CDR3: CASSPGQYDSPLHF. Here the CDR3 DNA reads TGTGCCAGCAGCCCGGGACAGTACGATTCACCCCTCCACTTT.